This TCR beta chain was identified during a study of blood T cell repertoires in COVID-19. The wider study: Some COVID-19 samples were acute and others convalescent; all came from the United States, Italy and Spain. T cells, B-cell-depleted T cells, or PBMCs provided the cDNA or gDNA that served as material.

The CDR3 runs 11 residues. Germline V gene data show CDR1 as MNHEY and CDR2 as SVGAGI. Trimming pared 4 bases from V and 10 bases from J, leaving 10 bases between. In the study's own analysis: Using reference gene primer amplification, nucleated cell counts were estimated. Clones were read by immunoSEQ multiplex PCR, and TCRdb kept only the in-frame ones, dropping some. V, J and clone size are taken as reported in that table, and D and trimming were inferred from the DNA itself. The sample holds 350,000 to 400,000 clones, around 90% seen once. Material for sequencing was peripheral blood. The rearrangement joins TRBV6-5 to TRBJ1-1; D might be TRBD1 (6 bases). The receptor was isolated from a man between 18 and 35 years old with active or convalescent COVID-19. The CDR3 coding sequence is TGTGCCAGCAGTTCGGCGGGGGCAGCTTTCTTT. This gives the protein CASSSAGAAFF.